These T cell receptor beta chains were read from a single sample in a study of shared clonotypes between healthy human individuals. Some clones are missing from TCRdb's copy, which holds only in-frame ones; the method was immunoSEQ multiplex PCR. The sample carries around 1,000,000 clones, around 77% recorded once. The sample comprised memory CD4+ T cells from PBMCs. Receptors were obtained from a man aged 18-30 years in good health. Some clones in this sample may be carry-over from other donors' samples. Each CDR3 is given with its conserved first and last residue. A D gene is named only where the DNA matches it firmly. Size is omitted from some rows. Given values are once, few, many or a class for expanded clones.

CDR3 protein	CDR3 DNA	V gene	clone size	D gene	J gene
CASVQWQSYEQYF	TGTGCCAGCGTGCAGTGGCAGTCCTACGAGCAGTACTTC	TRBV28	-	-	TRBJ2-7
CASSLLSRGMNTEAFF	TGTGCCAGCAGTTTATTGAGTAGAGGGATGAACACTGAAGCTTTCTTT	TRBV27	-	-	TRBJ1-1
CASSLVSRGQGAKNIQYF	TGTGCCAGCAGCTTGGTTTCTCGAGGACAGGGGGCCAAAAACATTCAGTACTTC	TRBV5-6	-	TRBD1	TRBJ2-4
CASSRDRQEKLFF	TGTGCCAGCAGCAGGGACCGTCAGGAAAAACTGTTTTTT	TRBV6-6	-	-	TRBJ1-4
CASSVVGGQYF	TGTGCCAGCAGTGTCGTCGGGGGCCAGTACTTC	TRBV2	-	-	TRBJ2-7
CASSLSPRGETQYF	TGTGCCAGCAGCTTAAGTCCCCGCGGGGAGACCCAGTACTTC	TRBV7-9	-	-	TRBJ2-5
CSVQGVNTEAFF	TGCAGCGTTCAGGGTGTGAACACTGAAGCTTTCTTT	TRBV29-1	-	-	TRBJ1-1
CASRSLGEQYF	TGTGCCAGCAGGAGTTTGGGCGAGCAGTACTTC	TRBV6-1	-	-	TRBJ2-7
CASSKGGTQYF	TGTGCCAGCAGCAAAGGTGGGACCCAGTACTTC	TRBV21-1	-	-	TRBJ2-5
CASRPGGEKLFF	TGTGCCAGCCGCCCTGGGGGGGAAAAACTGTTTTTT	TRBV2	-	-	TRBJ1-4
CASSTGQGSYNEQFF	TGTGCCAGCAGCACAGGACAGGGCTCCTACAATGAGCAGTTCTTC	TRBV5-4	-	TRBD1	TRBJ2-1
CASSPWGGLADEQYF	TGTGCCAGCAGTCCCTGGGGAGGGTTGGCGGACGAGCAGTACTTC	TRBV13	-	TRBD2	TRBJ2-7
CATSGRSAGNTIYF	TGTGCCACCAGTGGGCGGTCAGCCGGAAACACCATATATTTT	TRBV15	-	-	TRBJ1-3
CSVEDARQGGHYTF	TGCAGCGTTGAGGACGCCCGACAGGGAGGACACTACACCTTC	TRBV29-1	-	TRBD1	TRBJ1-2
CASSIRVLAPYQETQYF	TGTGCCAGTAGTATACGGGTGCTAGCGCCGTACCAAGAGACCCAGTACTTC	TRBV19	-	-	TRBJ2-5
CASSYQDEQFF	TGTGCCAGCAGTTATCAGGATGAGCAGTTCTTC	TRBV6-6	-	-	TRBJ2-1
CASSQDNRGNYNEQFF	TGTGCCAGCAGCCAAGATAACCGCGGGAACTACAATGAGCAGTTCTTC	TRBV4-2	-	-	TRBJ2-1
CASSWIGLVGEQYF	TGTGCCAGCAGCTGGATAGGTCTGGTTGGCGAGCAGTACTTC	TRBV5-6	-	-	TRBJ2-7
CASSLFGSRQNEKLFF	TGTGCCAGCAGTTTATTCGGGAGCCGGCAGAATGAAAAACTGTTTTTT	TRBV28	-	-	TRBJ1-4
CASSPVSGRAGYEQYF	TGCGCCAGCAGCCCCGTGAGCGGGAGGGCCGGGTACGAGCAGTACTTC	TRBV5-1	-	TRBD2	TRBJ2-7
CASSSSGTEAFF	TGTGCCAGCAGTTCATCGGGCACTGAAGCTTTCTTT	TRBV28	-	-	TRBJ1-1
CASSVGLAVYEQYF	TGTGCCAGCAGTGTCGGACTAGCGGTCTACGAGCAGTACTTC	TRBV27	-	TRBD2	TRBJ2-7
CASSEGLSTDTQYF	TGTGCCAGCAGTGAAGGGTTAAGCACAGATACGCAGTATTTT	TRBV6-4	once	-	TRBJ2-3
CASIKDFSGANVLTF	TGTGCCAGCATCAAAGACTTCTCTGGGGCCAACGTCCTGACTTTC	TRBV6-6	few	-	TRBJ2-6
CASSLVQGYTEAFF	TGTGCCAGCAGCTTGGTTCAGGGCTACACTGAAGCTTTCTTT	TRBV5-4	-	-	TRBJ1-1
CASSQTSGIMDEQFF	TGTGCCAGCAGCCAGACTAGCGGGATCATGGATGAGCAGTTCTTC	TRBV7-3	-	TRBD2	TRBJ2-1
CASSLLLLSRYEQYF	TGCGCCAGCAGCCTACTCCTCCTCAGTCGCTACGAGCAGTACTTC	TRBV4-1	-	-	TRBJ2-7
CASTYSGYNEQFF	TGTGCCAGCACCTATAGCGGGTACAATGAGCAGTTCTTC	TRBV2	-	TRBD2	TRBJ2-1
CASSLGHWTGLQETQYF	TGTGCCAGCAGCTTAGGGCACTGGACAGGGCTTCAAGAGACCCAGTACTTC	TRBV7-2	once	TRBD1	TRBJ2-5
CASRPPGAAGADTQYF	TGTGCCAGCAGACCTCCGGGAGCGGCCGGGGCAGATACGCAGTATTTT	TRBV28	many	-	TRBJ2-3
CASCTGEIGTNEKLFF	TGCGCCAGCTGTACAGGGGAAATAGGAACTAATGAAAAACTGTTTTTT	TRBV5-1	-	TRBD1	TRBJ1-4
CASSWDPTGRTEAFF	TGTGCCAGCAGTTGGGATCCGACAGGAAGGACTGAAGCTTTCTTT	TRBV27	-	-	TRBJ1-1
CASSVDGSTDTQYF	TGTGCCAGCAGCGTAGATGGGAGCACAGATACGCAGTATTTT	TRBV9	-	-	TRBJ2-3
CASSPGLNTGELFF	TGCGCCAGCAGCCCGGGACTGAACACCGGGGAGCTGTTTTTT	TRBV5-1	-	-	TRBJ2-2
CASSLGFFQETQYF	TGCGCCAGCAGCCTAGGGTTCTTCCAAGAGACCCAGTACTTC	TRBV5-1	once	-	TRBJ2-5
CASSRRAQMNTEAFF	TGTGCCAGCTCCCGACGGGCCCAAATGAACACTGAAGCTTTCTTT	TRBV6-1	-	-	TRBJ1-1
CASGDRGHPLSAFF	TGTGCCAGCGGGGACAGGGGGCACCCCTTATCAGCTTTCTTT	TRBV6-1	few	TRBD1	TRBJ1-1
CASSSDRWGETQYF	TGTGCCAGCAGTTCAGACAGGTGGGGGGAGACCCAGTACTTC	TRBV6-5	-	-	TRBJ2-5
CAWSPFRGGGYTF	TGTGCCTGGAGTCCCTTCAGGGGAGGAGGCTACACCTTC	TRBV30	few	-	TRBJ1-2
CASSATGGNYGYTF	TGTGCCAGCAGTGCGACAGGGGGAAACTATGGCTACACCTTC	TRBV2	-	TRBD1	TRBJ1-2
CASSVMGGARQETQYF	TGTGCCAGCAGTGTTATGGGCGGCGCGCGCCAAGAGACCCAGTACTTC	TRBV28	once	-	TRBJ2-5
CASRPPLGDRGSADTEAFF	TGTGCCAGCAGGCCACCTCTGGGTGACAGGGGGAGTGCGGACACTGAAGCTTTCTTT	TRBV28	few	TRBD1	TRBJ1-1
CAWSEGAGGTDTQYF	TGTGCCTGGTCTGAAGGGGCGGGGGGGACAGATACGCAGTATTTT	TRBV30	-	TRBD2	TRBJ2-3
CSVSGHRGNTEAFF	TGCAGCGTCTCAGGGCACAGGGGGAACACTGAAGCTTTCTTT	TRBV29-1	-	TRBD1	TRBJ1-1
CASSHGTSGRTDTQYF	TGCGCCAGCAGCCACGGGACTAGCGGGCGCACAGATACGCAGTATTTT	TRBV5-1	-	TRBD2	TRBJ2-3
CASTRTTSTDTQYF	TGTGCCAGCACCCGGACTACAAGCACAGATACGCAGTATTTT	TRBV11-1	-	-	TRBJ2-3
CASLSGVSSYEQYF	TGCGCCAGCCTTAGCGGAGTGAGCTCCTACGAGCAGTACTTC	TRBV10-2	-	-	TRBJ2-7
CASSSPLAGGSYNEQFF	TGTGCCAGCAGTTCCCCTTTAGCGGGAGGGTCCTACAATGAGCAGTTCTTC	TRBV28	-	TRBD2	TRBJ2-1
CASRGLTDGLNQPQHF	TGTGCCAGCAGGGGTCTGACGGACGGATTAAATCAGCCCCAGCATTTT	TRBV28	-	-	TRBJ1-5
CSVSRGETQYF	TGCAGCGTTTCGCGTGGGGAGACCCAGTACTTC	TRBV29-1	few	-	TRBJ2-5
CASRPTGYTDTQYF	TGTGCCAGCAGGCCGACAGGGTACACAGATACGCAGTATTTT	TRBV7-2	-	TRBD1	TRBJ2-3